This TCR beta chain originates from a study of graft-versus-host responses after intestinal transplantation. Study-wide context: Grafts that recipients had were multivisceral, liver-intestinal, or isolated intestinal transplants. Study-level results: Early post-transplant falls in HvG clones accompanied the peak levels of circulating GvH clones. High graft-versus-host to host-versus-graft clonal ratios were seen in allografts of patients with graft-donor T cell macrochimerism. GvH clones occurred in recipient marrow; some first appeared in ileum or blood.

Germline lookup yields CDR1 SGHRS and CDR2 YFSETQ. Trimming stripped 0 bases from V and 2 bases from J, with 10 bases between. This CDR3 is 15 amino acids long. TCRdb's table, derived via immunoSEQ multiplex PCR, lists solely in-frame clones and lacks some. This sample has tens of thousands of clones; 92% occur once, and the top ten carry about 6.9%. In regard to this clone: Its antigen is still unknown.

The chain employs TRBV5-1 and TRBJ2-3; D not certain. The material sequenced was bone marrow, taken less than 750 days after intestinal transplantation. The source of this sequence is a human patient who received an intestinal transplant, so some T cells may come from the graft donor. DNA of the CDR3: TGCGCCAGCAGCTTGGTCATTGGAACCACAGATACGCAGTATTTT. Residues: CASSLVIGTTDTQYF.